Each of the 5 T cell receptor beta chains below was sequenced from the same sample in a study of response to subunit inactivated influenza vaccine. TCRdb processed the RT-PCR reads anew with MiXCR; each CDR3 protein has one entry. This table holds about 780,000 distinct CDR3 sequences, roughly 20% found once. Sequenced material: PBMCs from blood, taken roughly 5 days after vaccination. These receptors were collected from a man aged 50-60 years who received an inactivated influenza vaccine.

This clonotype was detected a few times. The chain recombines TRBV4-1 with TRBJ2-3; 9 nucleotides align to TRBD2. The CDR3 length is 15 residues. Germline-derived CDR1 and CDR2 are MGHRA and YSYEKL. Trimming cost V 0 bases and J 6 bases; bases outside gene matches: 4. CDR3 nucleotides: TGCGCCAGCAGCCAAGATAGCGGGAGCATGGATACGCAGTATTTT. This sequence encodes CASSQDSGSMDTQYF.

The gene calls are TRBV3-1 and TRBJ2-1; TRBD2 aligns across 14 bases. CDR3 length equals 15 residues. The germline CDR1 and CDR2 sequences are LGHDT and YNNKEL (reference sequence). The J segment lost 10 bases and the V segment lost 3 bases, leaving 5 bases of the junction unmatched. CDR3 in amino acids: CASSQTSGRGLEQFF. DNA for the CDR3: TGTGCCAGCAGCCAGACTAGCGGGAGGGGCCTGGAGCAGTTCTTC.

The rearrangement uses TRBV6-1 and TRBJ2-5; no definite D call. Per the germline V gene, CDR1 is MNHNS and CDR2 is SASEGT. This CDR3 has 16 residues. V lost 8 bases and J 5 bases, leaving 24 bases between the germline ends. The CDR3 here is CASGPSGQTIGETQYF. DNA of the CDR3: TGTGCCAGCGGCCCCTCGGGTCAGACCATCGGGGAGACCCAGTACTTC.

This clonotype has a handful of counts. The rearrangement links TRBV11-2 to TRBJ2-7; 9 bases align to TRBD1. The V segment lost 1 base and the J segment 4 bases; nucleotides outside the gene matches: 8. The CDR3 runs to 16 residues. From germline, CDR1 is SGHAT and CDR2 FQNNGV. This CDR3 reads CASSLVLGQGVYEQYF. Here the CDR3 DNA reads TGTGCCAGCAGCTTAGTTCTGGGACAGGGTGTTTACGAGCAGTACTTC.

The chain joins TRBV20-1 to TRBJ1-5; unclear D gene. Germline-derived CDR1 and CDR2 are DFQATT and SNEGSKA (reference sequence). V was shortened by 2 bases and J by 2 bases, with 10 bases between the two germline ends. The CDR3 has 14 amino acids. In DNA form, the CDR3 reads TGCAGTGCTAGAAGAGGGAGTCGCAATCAGCCCCAGCATTTT. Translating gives CSARRGSRNQPQHF.